The clone carrying this T cell receptor beta chain came up many times. Attached unique molecular identifiers marked individual cDNA molecules. Each CDR3 protein is one row after TCRdb ran MiXCR on the 5' RACE reads. The sample has 26,000 or so distinct CDR3 sequences; more than 3.5% are singletons. The CDR3 has 12 residues. Germline V lookup: CDR1 SGHTA, CDR2 FQGNSA. Trimming cost V 5 bases and J 2 bases, with 5 bases left between them. The sample is drawn from a study of early T cells in non-severe SARS-CoV-2 infection. This rearrangement joins TRBV7-2 to TRBJ2-3, with D hard to call. The TCR sequence derives from an adult who was a healthcare worker with PCR-confirmed SARS-CoV-2 infection or an uninfected control (not recorded which). Sequencing was done on a sample of whole blood. DNA of the CDR3: TGTGCCAGCAGCGTACACACAGATACGCAGTATTTT. Translated: CASSVHTDTQYF.